This T cell receptor beta chain was sequenced for a study of T-cell memory formation after mild COVID-19. Study-wide findings and caveats: Contracting CD8+ clones were enriched in EMRA, CD4+ mainly in CM and EM. The study detected some responding clones in pre-infection memory, suggesting cross-reactive memory joined.

One entry per CDR3 protein, called by TCRdb with MiXCR from the 5' RACE reads. This table has 400,000 to 500,000 distinct CDR3 sequences, approximately 24% appearing once. With 2 bases clipped from V and 5 bases from J, the junction kept 5 bases outside the gene matches. The CDR3 totals 14 residues. Germline loops: CDR1 GTSNPN, CDR2 SVGIG (reference sequence). As for this clonotype: Its antigen is unknown.

The receptor was derived from an adult woman who had mild COVID-19 (a few samples of this study predate the infection). Cell type and time point are not known. V gene TRBV30 combines with J gene TRBJ2-1; TRBD1 aligns across 8 bases. The sequencing input was PBMCs or a T cell subset sorted from them (not recorded which). As DNA, the CDR3 is TGTGCCTGGAGTACCGGGACAGGAGACAATGAGCAGTTCTTC. It yields the protein CAWSTGTGDNEQFF.